This T cell receptor (beta chain) was identified in a study of cytomegalovirus exposure and HLA in healthy donors (dated by TCRdb to about 2017). Regarding the research as a whole: According to an earlier analysis of around 600 of the donors, 200 million or so T cells yielded over 100 million unique TCR beta sequences and about 300 Gb of sequence data. High-throughput TCR immunosequencing, statistical association of individual TCRs with disease status, and machine learning were combined to predict cytomegalovirus infection status. A separate validation cohort of 100 to 150 different subjects was used in addition to the approximately 640-subject first cohort. The aim of the study was to test whether cataloging public T cell receptors could identify signatures of past pathogen exposure. Donor age, sex, ethnicity and CMV serostatus were compiled together with the repertoire data. Of the approximately 400 genotyped donors, less than 85% were placed in the genetic ancestry cluster associated with self-reported Caucasian donors. A later analysis re-analyzed previously published TCR beta repertoires from hundreds of donors and added high-resolution HLA genotyping to study TCR occurrence patterns. Roughly 300 gigabases of sequencing data and some 85 million unique TCR sequences were included in an early release covering 550 to 800 HLA-typed donors. An earlier analysis of around 640 of the donors used high-throughput TCR beta sequencing to judge whether each TCR beta V gene segment behaved as functional or pseudogenic. Genome-wide SNP genotypes for about 55% of the 666 donors were used in a later genetic analysis, which treated that subset as a discovery cohort. Every repertoire in the discovery cohort had been generated on one and the same sequencing platform. Four to six DR-DQ haplotypes were handled as single units for association and clustering, since linkage in the cohort was strong. Class I and class II HLA loci were covered by the typing at four-digit resolution. On average, roughly 250,000 unique TCR beta nucleotide sequences were sequenced per donor among 398 genotyped donors of the cohort, with 15% to 20% of those sequences being non-productive. The later analysis used no new phenotypic data to find candidate immune exposures, relying instead on TCR beta sequences and their occurrence across donors. Typing coverage varied by locus: about 620-640 donors for A, B, C, DRB1 and DQB1; 522 for DQA1; over 600 for DPA1; some 470 for DPB1. Using immunosequencing, the study profiled T cell repertoires from about 620 subjects and related those repertoires to cytomegalovirus serostatus.

Turning to this clone: Which antigen it targets is not known. The input lacks base qualities; no much larger clone sits a single base away. Other DNA sequences in this specimen translate into the identical CDR3.

The cohort consisted of some 670 healthy bone marrow donors. All cohort members were sampled while nominally healthy, although unrecorded immune exposures were likely present. The donor tested CMV seronegative, placing the donor among the 300 to 450 seronegative members of the cohort. Every donor gave a peripheral blood sample, and the peripheral blood mononuclear cells from that sample were used for TCR beta sequencing. The Qiagen DNeasy Blood Extraction Kit was used to extract genomic DNA from the blood cell samples. Findings and caveats that apply to the study as a whole: A later analysis found that HLA-associated TCR beta chains were more clonally expanded and had lower generation probabilities than equally common non-associated chains. Roughly uniform sequencing depth across donors was assumed in presence/absence analyses, although this assumption may not hold. Broadly in line with IMGT annotations, most TCR beta V segments showed up in productive rearrangements about 87% or about 30% of the time in an earlier analysis of around 550 of the donors. Compared with the roughly 600-donor mean, donors in an Asian-associated ancestry cluster had fewer N-insertions in productive TCRs, according to a later genetic analysis. Correlated functional status among segregating V segments might reflect linkage disequilibrium, but an unknown experimental factor could not be ruled out. Some IMGT-functional V segments, including TRBV6-2 and TRBV6-3, could not be told apart with the 87-base-pair reads, so those segments were excluded. An association between a missense DCLRE1C variant and V-gene and J-gene trimming of TCR beta chains was found in a later genetic analysis and replicated in an independent cohort. The only immune exposure information available for the cohort was CMV serostatus. A cluster of highly shared sequence variants was judged likely to be a technical artifact of the sequencing pipeline. In a later analysis, 16,951 TCR beta sequences were associated with specific HLA alleles at a false discovery rate of 0.05. The authors suggested that the approach could potentially be generalized to other disease states and immunological phenotypes. In both the original and validation cohorts, the classifier was reported to diagnose cytomegalovirus status with high specificity and sensitivity. The study listed 150 to 200 TCR beta chains as associated with cytomegalovirus. In a later analysis, several top co-occurrence clusters were reported to appear linked to parvovirus B19, influenza, CMV and Epstein-Barr virus. Strong co-occurrence of HLA alleles, especially DR and DQ, made assigning TCR associations to individual alleles difficult. A few of the identified cytomegalovirus-associated TCR beta chains were confirmed in vitro to be specific for cytomegalovirus antigens. The cohort was sequenced for TCR beta chains only, and without alpha or paired-chain data the features that could be detected were limited. A further reported finding was that TCR beta sequences accurately predicted the HLA-A and HLA-B alleles for most subjects in the first cohort. HLA typing was unavailable for some donors at each locus, so association tests used only the typed subset. A later analysis found that TCR association rates varied across HLA loci, with DRB1 alleles showing the most associated TCRs and HLA-C alleles the fewest. A later analysis found that most CMV-associated TCR beta chains appeared HLA-restricted, with HLA associations seemingly driven largely by CMV exposure. Because counts were too low, roughly 18 rarely observed V segments, including chromosome 9 orphons, were left out of the earlier analysis of roughly 600 of the donors. While some public TCRs were present in many individuals, most TCR sequences turned up only very rarely across donors.

Library method: the immunoSEQ multiplex PCR assay. The multiplex PCR relied on a mix of 60 forward primers for TCR Vbeta segments and 13 reverse primers for TCR Jbeta segments. The CDR3 region of rearranged TCR beta genes was amplified from genomic DNA with a multiplex PCR assay. The Illumina HiSeq System was used to sequence the amplified TCR beta libraries as 87-base-pair reads. The original pipeline was this. A later analysis counted some 74 million unique TCR beta chains across the 640 or so repertoires, and roughly 11 million of these chains were shared by at least two donors. To remove PCR and sequencing errors, raw reads were error-corrected and collapsed into unique sequences using a nearest-neighbor algorithm that merged closely related sequences. Alignment of CDR3 sequences to IMGT reference sequences was used to assign V, D and J gene segments. For a sequence to be retained, at least a six-nucleotide match to both a V gene segment and a J gene segment was required. Rearrangements were classified as productive when the CDR3 lacked stop codons and remained in frame with V and J, and all other rearrangements were classified as non-productive. CDR3 was defined by IMGT convention, running from the second conserved V-encoded cysteine to the conserved J-encoded phenylalanine. In an earlier analysis of just under 600 of the donors, sequences lacking an unambiguous match to a single V gene segment were excluded. In an earlier analysis of several hundred of the donors, V segments were called functional above 56.7% productive rearrangements and were called segregating when the between-donor standard deviation exceeded 5%. A statistical classification framework was built for diagnosing cytomegalovirus status from the catalog of TCR beta chain sequences. In a later analysis, V and J genes were assigned by comparing TCR nucleotide sequences against IMGT/GENE-DB human TR gene sequences. In a later analysis, CDR3 sequences and most-parsimonious VDJ recombination scenarios were assigned using the TCRdist pipeline. In a later analysis, each TCR beta chain was defined by its CDR3 amino acid sequence together with its V-gene family, and reads without a unique V-gene family were excluded. In a later analysis, 500 to 650 highly shared, low-generation-probability nucleotide sequences were removed to address suspected cross-contamination and a sequencing artifact. In a later analysis, a clonal expansion index was calculated for each public chain from normalized within-repertoire ranks of inferred template counts. A later analysis computed generation probabilities with a VDJ recombination model fitted to out-of-frame rearrangements, and checked the results against IGoR. A later analysis scored TCR-TCR, TCR-HLA and TCR-CMV co-occurrence with hypergeometric tests, applying a repertoire-size bias correction to TCR pairs. A later analysis estimated false discovery rates by permuting HLA or CMV assignments 20 times. In a later analysis, co-occurring TCRs were grouped with DBSCAN, and TCRdist sequence similarity was added when clustering was performed within HLA-allele-positive subsets. Co-occurrence clustering excluded repertoires with fewer than 30,000 or more than 120,000 public chains, plus five with anomalous nucleotide sharing. The table was pulled from immuneACCESS by TCRdb, which kept in-frame rearrangements only. Such tables lose some clones; where checked, under half of the loss comes from unresolved V genes, and the rest has no known cause. That table supplies the V and J calls and clone size; D and trimming were determined from the DNA. The sample table contains roughly 140,000 clones; only one count was recorded for roughly 78% of them. The ten largest make up about 3.2% of the sample.

The CDR1 and CDR2 encoded by the germline V gene are SGHTA and FQGNSA. The CDR3 goes from the cysteine to the phenylalanine over 15 residues. This entry keeps only the CDR3 DNA: 45 bases, framed from base 1. V lost 5 bases and J lost 2 bases, and the count of bases not matched to a germline gene is 7. The chain couples TRBV7-2 to TRBJ2-5; TRBD1 matches 8 bases in the middle. The sequencing sample was made of PBMCs. This receptor was identified in a female donor in good health and CMV-seronegative. The nucleotide sequence is given as TGTGCCAGCAGCCCCGACAGGGGCCGACAAGAGACCCAGTACTTC. Its amino acids are CASSPDRGRQETQYF.